These 25 T cell receptor beta chains were sequenced from one sample in a study of shared clonotypes between healthy human individuals. This table comes from immunoSEQ multiplex PCR, and its TCRdb copy is limited to in-frame clones, with some not included. The sample yields fewer than 600,000 clones, just over 75% seen once. Sequencing was done on a sample of PBMCs. These receptors were taken from a woman aged 40 to 50 in good health. Some clones in this sample may be carry-over from other donors' samples.

The sample holds one count of this clone. V usage is TRBV7-2 and J usage is TRBJ1-2; 8 bases are shared with TRBD1. The CDR3 contains 15 residues. Germline V CDR1 and CDR2: SGHTA, FQGNSA. Losses at the gene ends were 5 bases for V and 2 bases for J; bases not matched to a gene: 7. CDR3 protein: CASSIGQGLNYGYTF. CDR3 bases: TGTGCCAGCAGCATTGGACAGGGACTAAACTATGGCTACACCTTC.

This chain uses TRBV11-3 with TRBJ2-7; 11 nucleotides match TRBD1. Trimming took 4 bases from V and 2 from J; bases not matched to a gene: 4. CDR1 is SGHNT and CDR2 is YENEEA in the germline V gene. There are 15 residues in the CDR3. The CDR3 reads CASSSWGQGAYEQYF. The CDR3 DNA reads TGTGCCAGCAGCTCGTGGGGACAGGGGGCCTACGAGCAGTACTTC.

This chain connects TRBV5-4 to TRBJ2-7; possibly TRBD2 for D (5 bases). This CDR3 contains 15 residues. Between the trimmed V and J ends, which lost 5 bases and 2 bases, there was a span of 17 bases. Looked up from germline, CDR1 is SGHNT and CDR2 is YYREEE (reference sequence). CDR3 sequence: CASSYDPGTTYEQYF. The CDR3 DNA is TGTGCCAGCAGTTACGACCCGGGAACTACCTACGAGCAGTACTTC. The whole variable domain, filled in from reference TRBV5-4 and TRBJ2-7, reads ETGVTQSPTHLIKTRGQQVTLRCSSQSGHNTVSWYQQALGQGPQFIFQYYREEENGRGNFPPRFSGLQFPNYSSELNVNALELDDSALYLCASSYDPGTTYEQYFGPGTRLTVT.

Ten or more counts support this clone. V is TRBV27 and J is TRBJ2-1; TRBD2 matches at 14 bases. Germline CDR1 is MNHEY and CDR2 is SMNVEV (reference sequence). Trimming removed 10 bases from V and 7 bases from J; junction bases left unmatched: 6. CDR3 length: 14 amino acids. In nucleotides, the CDR3 is TGTGCCATAAAAGGGACTAGCGGGAGTAATGAGCAGTTCTTC. Its protein is CAIKGTSGSNEQFF.

In its sample, this clone was seen a few times. The chain couples TRBV2 to TRBJ1-1; possible D gene TRBD1, 6 bases. Trimming cost V 6 bases and J 3 bases, with 17 bases left between them. Germline V gene lookup returns CDR1 SNHLY and CDR2 FYNNEI. CDR3 length equals 15 residues. CDR3 loop: CASRDHTGGYTEAFF. In DNA, the CDR3 is TGTGCCAGCAGGGATCATACGGGGGGCTACACTGAAGCTTTCTTT.

The rearrangement joins TRBV7-9 to TRBJ1-2; D uncertain. Per the germline V gene, CDR1 is SEHNR and CDR2 is FQNEAQ (reference sequence). The CDR3 extends over 12 amino acids. V lost 5 bases to trimming and J lost 5 bases, with 9 bases between them. CDR3 sequence (DNA): TGTGCCAGCAGCCCAACCTGGTATGGCTACACCTTC. Its protein product is CASSPTWYGYTF. Together with reference TRBV7-9 and TRBJ1-2, the CDR3 gives the full variable domain: DTGVSQNPRHKITKRGQNVTFRCDPISEHNRLYWYRQTLGQGPEFLTYFQNEAQLEKSRLLSDRFSAERPKGSFSTLEIQRTEQGDSAMYLCASSPTWYGYTFGSGTRLTVV.

This clone has a count of ten or more. The chain is built from TRBV5-8 and TRBJ2-7; 9 bases agree with TRBD1. The CDR3 sequence is 14 residues long. In germline, CDR1 is SGHTS, CDR2 YDEGEE. Trimming removed 2 bases from V and 2 bases from J; junction bases left unmatched: 2. CDR3: CASSFGQGTYEQYF. DNA of the CDR3: TGTGCCAGCAGCTTCGGACAGGGGACCTACGAGCAGTACTTC.

The chain recombines TRBV25-1 with TRBJ1-4; TRBD1 agrees at 9 bases. Looked up from germline, CDR1 is MGHDK and CDR2 is SYGVNS. J was trimmed by 1 base and V by 6 bases; bases with no gene match: 6. The CDR3 is 16 residues long. The CDR3 region has the DNA TGTGCCAGCAGCAGACAGGGGGGTGGAACTAATGAAAAACTGTTTTTT. It specifies CASSRQGGGTNEKLFF.

This rearrangement joins TRBV5-1 to TRBJ2-1; TRBD2 matches 10 bases. The junction had 6 bases not matched to a gene; V was cut back by 0 bases and J by 0 bases. The CDR3 consists of 18 residues. Germline V lookup: CDR1 SGHRS, CDR2 YFSETQ. The CDR3 protein is CASSLGLAGSVSYNEQFF. CDR3 nucleotide sequence: TGCGCCAGCAGCTTGGGACTAGCGGGCTCGGTCTCCTACAATGAGCAGTTCTTC. Supplemented by reference TRBV5-1 and TRBJ2-1, the full variable domain reads KAGVTQTPRYLIKTRGQQVTLSCSPISGHRSVSWYQQTPGQGLQFLFEYFSETQRNKGNFPGRFSGRQFSNSRSEMNVSTLELGDSALYLCASSLGLAGSVSYNEQFFGPGTRLTVL.

The V and J genes are TRBV7-6 and TRBJ2-3, with TRBD1 matching 7 bases. Germline trimming cut 4 bases from V and 4 bases from J; bases unmatched to any gene: 8. CDR3 length: 15 residues. In germline, CDR1 is SGHVS, CDR2 FNYEAQ. The CDR3 DNA reads TGTGCCAGCAGCTATGGTCAGGGGGTCGCAGATACGCAGTATTTT. This gives the protein CASSYGQGVADTQYF.

This chain uses TRBV5-1 with TRBJ1-4; possible D gene TRBD1, 6 bases. The CDR3 runs 14 residues. V dropped 3 bases and J dropped 8 bases, with 14 bases sitting between them. Germline loops: CDR1 SGHRS, CDR2 YFSETQ. The chain's CDR3 is CASSSGGDGEKLFF. CDR3 nucleotide sequence: TGCGCCAGCAGCTCCGGGGGCGACGGAGAAAAACTGTTTTTT.

This clone turned up a few times. This sequence joins TRBV5-6 and TRBJ1-2; TRBD1 matches 9 bases. Per germline, CDR1 SGHDT and CDR2 YYEEEE. Trimming cost V 4 bases and J 7 bases; bases outside gene matches: 11. CDR3 length: 15 amino acids. This CDR3 is CASSPGQGVRRGYTF. The CDR3 bases are TGTGCCAGCAGCCCGGGACAGGGAGTACGACGTGGCTACACCTTC.

The genes are TRBV5-4 and TRBJ2-1; D not resolved. Trimming stripped 7 bases from V and 9 bases from J, with 14 bases between. The CDR3 totals 12 residues. The germline CDR1 and CDR2 sequences are SGHNT and YYREEE (reference sequence). The CDR3 sequence is CASSTPGGEQFF. CDR3 DNA sequence: TGTGCCAGCTCGACGCCCGGCGGTGAGCAGTTCTTC.

The rearrangement links TRBV28 to TRBJ1-6; D unresolved. The V gene lost 7 bases and the J gene lost 7 bases, with 11 bases spanning the gap. This CDR3 is built from 13 residues. Germline V CDR1 and CDR2: MDHEN, SYDVKM. CDR3: CASTSRINSPLHF. The CDR3, as DNA: TGTGCCAGCACCTCCCGGATCAATTCACCCCTCCACTTT.

The chain has TRBV5-3 and TRBJ2-1, with TRBD1 identical over 8 bases. TRBV5-3 carries the ORF label, with uncertain function. The CDR3 loop spans 13 amino acids. Trimming took 2 bases from V and 8 from J; bases not matched to a gene: 3. The chain's CDR3 is CARSFQGADEQFF. The CDR3 DNA is TGTGCCAGAAGCTTCCAGGGGGCAGATGAGCAGTTCTTC.

The chain has TRBV2 and TRBJ1-5; a weak D match, TRBD1 (5 bases). This CDR3 region has 14 residues. Trimming removed 1 base at V and 3 bases at J, with 7 bases between. Germline V gene data show CDR1 as SNHLY and CDR2 as FYNNEI. Here the CDR3 reads CASSEGQNNQPQHF. DNA of the CDR3: TGTGCCAGCAGTGAAGGACAGAACAATCAGCCCCAGCATTTT.

CDR3 bases: TGTGCCAGCAGCAGACAGGGGGAGACCCAGTACTTC. This gives the protein CASSRQGETQYF. The rearrangement links TRBV7-2 to TRBJ2-5; 8 bases align to TRBD1. Unmatched junction bases numbered 1, after V lost 5 bases and J lost 5 bases. Germline CDR1 SGHTA, CDR2 FQGNSA. CDR3 length equals 12 residues.

The CDR3 sequence is CSVNGPSYEQYF. The DNA of the CDR3 is TGCAGCGTGAACGGGCCTTCTTACGAGCAGTACTTC. The chain uses TRBV29-1 and TRBJ2-7; unclear D gene. Germline V CDR1 and CDR2: SQVTM, ANQGSEA. Trimming removed 6 bases at V and 4 bases at J, with 13 bases between. This CDR3 has 12 residues.

The V gene is TRBV10-2, the J gene TRBJ2-7, with D perhaps TRBD1 (5 bases). Trimming stripped 5 bases from V and 3 bases from J, with 8 bases between. CDR3 length: 12 amino acids. The germline gives CDR1 WSHSY, CDR2 SAAADI. The CDR3 nucleotides read TGCGCCAGCAGTCTCACAGGCTACGAGCAGTACTTC. Its protein product is CASSLTGYEQYF.

The DNA for the CDR3 is TGTGCCAGCAGCTCAGACCCACGCTCCTACAATGAGCAGTTCTTC. Its translation is CASSSDPRSYNEQFF. The chain employs TRBV7-2 and TRBJ2-1; no firm D call. V gave up 4 bases and J gave up 0 bases, with 10 bases separating them. Germline CDR1 is SGHTA and CDR2 is FQGNSA. The CDR3 extends over 15 amino acids.

V and J are TRBV7-2 and TRBJ2-3; 9 bases line up with TRBD2. V dropped 0 bases and J dropped 0; count of bases not matched to a gene: 7. This CDR3 has 18 residues. Per the germline V gene, CDR1 is SGHTA and CDR2 is FQGNSA. This CDR3 reads CASSLAGLAGLSTDTQYF. The CDR3 nucleotides read TGTGCCAGCAGCTTAGCGGGGCTAGCGGGGCTTAGCACAGATACGCAGTATTTT. The full variable domain, in which reference TRBV7-2 and TRBJ2-3 provide the parts outside the CDR3, is GAGVSQSPSNKVTEKGKDVELRCDPISGHTALYWYRQSLGQGLEFLIYFQGNSAPDKSGLPSDRFSAERTGGSVSTLTIQRTQQEDSAVYLCASSLAGLAGLSTDTQYFGPGTRLTVL.

The V call is TRBV6-6, the J call TRBJ2-6; no firm D call. The CDR3 spans 15 residues. Germline V gene lookup returns CDR1 MNHNY and CDR2 SVGAGI (reference sequence). Trimming shortened V by 7 bases and J by 0 bases, and 10 bases separated the two germline ends. CDR3 region: CASKSPSSGANVLTF. CDR3 bases: TGTGCCAGCAAAAGCCCAAGCTCTGGGGCCAACGTCCTGACTTTC.

In this sample, this clone turned up a few times. V is TRBV20-1 and J is TRBJ2-7; D possibly corresponds to TRBD2 (6 bases). This CDR3 is built from 11 residues. Per germline, CDR1 DFQATT and CDR2 SNEGSKA (reference sequence). The V end was cut by 3 bases, the J end by 3 bases, with 6 bases between. The CDR3 region is CSARDYYEQYF. CDR3 coding DNA: TGCAGTGCTAGGGACTACTACGAGCAGTACTTC.

At least ten counts were recorded for this clone. This chain links TRBV25-1 with TRBJ2-1; D is unresolved. Germline-derived CDR1 and CDR2 are MGHDK and SYGVNS. V was trimmed by 7 bases and J by 4 bases, leaving 11 bases between them. This CDR3 is built from 13 residues. CDR3 loop: CASTEWGYNEQFF. The CDR3 nucleotides are TGTGCCAGCACCGAGTGGGGTTACAATGAGCAGTTCTTC. Combining the CDR3 with reference TRBV25-1 and TRBJ2-1 gives the whole variable domain EADIYQTPRYLVIGTGKKITLECSQTMGHDKMYWYQQDPGMELHLIHYSYGVNSTEKGDLSSESTVSRIRTEHFPLTLESARPSHTSQYLCASTEWGYNEQFFGPGTRLTVL.

The J gene is TRBJ2-7, the V gene TRBV6-1, with 8 bases aligning to TRBD1. This CDR3 contains 15 residues. CDR1 and CDR2 from the germline V gene are MNHNS and SASEGT. Trimming took 6 bases from V and 0 from J; bases not matched to a gene: 7. The CDR3 sequence is CASRNTGGTSYEQYF. CDR3 in DNA: TGTGCCAGCAGAAACACAGGGGGTACCTCCTACGAGCAGTACTTC.